The entry below gives a single T cell receptor beta chain sequence along with its context. Its recognized antigen is unknown. No quality values exist for individual bases; no much larger clone is one base distant. The data were produced on an Illumina HiSeq 2500. Quantitative 5'-RACE with molecular barcodes was the method used to prepare the TCR beta libraries. As for the original processing: A new computational method based on a probabilistic model of VDJ rearrangement was used to identify disease-linked TCR variants. TCRdb took the public reads, trimmed them with fastp at Q25, ran MiXCR for clone calling and kept in-frame beta chains. Every CDR3 protein is listed once, alongside the most common genes and DNA of its rows. The V and J calls follow TCRdb's processing rather than the paper's. The sample table records over 200,000 distinct CDR3 sequences; 15% to 20% of these occur just once. The ten largest make up 40% to 50% of the sample.

This entry is derived from a study of CD8 T cells in ankylosing spondylitis (dated by TCRdb to about 2017). At the level of the whole study: T cell receptor beta repertoires were profiled in healthy donors and ankylosing spondylitis patients so that disease-linked TCR variants could be found. Peripheral blood was sampled, and synovial fluid was additionally collected from ankylosing spondylitis patients. The full study cohort comprised 25 ankylosing spondylitis patients and roughly 110 healthy donors.

CDR1 and CDR2, looked up from the germline V gene, are MDHEN and SYDVKM. V gives up 5 bases and J gives up 4 bases, and the segment between their germline ends measures 9 bases. Including the terminal cysteine and phenylalanine, the CDR3 comprises 13 residues. The read is trimmed to its CDR3 DNA, 39 bases read in frame from base 1. Overall results and qualifications from the work: A CD8+ phenotype was shown by the disease-linked clones, which were found at relatively low frequencies in peripheral blood. According to the report, matched synovial fluid samples from ankylosing spondylitis patients were significantly enriched for the disease-linked clones. Some motif variants were previously reported in synovial fluid and blood of reactive arthritis patients, suggesting common disease-initiation mechanisms. A TCR beta motif of several highly homologous amino acid variants appeared characteristic of blood from ankylosing spondylitis patients.

The chain links TRBV28 with TRBJ2-1, with an unclear D gene assignment. The TCR originated in a male donor with ankylosing spondylitis. Sequencing was performed on blood, either unsorted or a sorted T cell fraction (not recorded which). The bases are TGTGCCAGCAGTGTTACCCAGTACAATGAGCAGTTCTTC. It specifies CASSVTQYNEQFF.